These 21 T cell receptor beta chains share one sample of origin, sequenced in a study of blood T cell repertoires in COVID-19. Profiled with immunoSEQ multiplex PCR; TCRdb holds only in-frame clones, not every one. The sample gives about 100,000 clones, roughly nine tenths of which show up once; roughly 0.88% is in the top ten. Sequencing used peripheral blood. Receptors originate from a man aged 55-75 years with acute or convalescent COVID-19.

The gene calls are TRBV19 and TRBJ2-2, with 8 positions matching TRBD1. V trimming: 5 bases; J trimming: 5 bases; junction bases outside the gene matches: 13. From germline, CDR1 is LNHDA and CDR2 SQIVND (reference sequence). The CDR3 has 17 residues. In DNA, the CDR3 is TGTGCCAGTAGTCAAAGAAGGACAGGGACTGCTACCGGGGAGCTGTTTTTT. It is translated as CASSQRRTGTATGELFF. The variable domain in full, with the rest retrieved from reference TRBV19 and TRBJ2-2, is DGGITQSPKYLFRKEGQNVTLSCEQNLNHDAMYWYRQDPGQGLRLIYYSQIVNDFQKGDIAEGYSVSREKKESFPLTVTSAQKNPTAFYLCASSQRRTGTATGELFFGEGSRLTVL.

The chain combines TRBV10-2 with TRBJ2-7, with 11 bases matching TRBD2. Looked up from germline, CDR1 is WSHSY and CDR2 is SAAADI. The junction had 2 bases not matched to a gene; V was cut back by 6 bases and J by 1 base. The CDR3 is made up of 14 amino acids. The CDR3 here is CASSRLAGSYEQYF. Here the CDR3 DNA reads TGCGCCAGCAGCCGACTAGCGGGGTCCTACGAGCAGTACTTC.

The rearrangement links TRBV19 to TRBJ2-3; D remains unclear. Germline V gene data show CDR1 as LNHDA and CDR2 as SQIVND (reference sequence). The CDR3 has 13 residues. V was cut by 5 bases and J by 4 bases, with 10 bases left in between. The CDR3 loop is CASSEVRADTQYF. The CDR3 region has the DNA TGTGCCAGTAGTGAGGTACGGGCAGATACGCAGTATTTT.

This clone came up once. The chain has TRBV5-4 and TRBJ1-5, with D unresolved. The CDR3 consists of 14 residues. Trimming shortened V by 6 bases and J by 7 bases, and 17 bases separated the two germline ends. CDR1 is SGHNT, CDR2 YYREEE, per germline (reference sequence). The CDR3 loop is CASNRWGSGQPQHF. The CDR3 nucleotides read TGTGCCAGCAACCGGTGGGGTTCGGGACAGCCCCAGCATTTT.

The genes are TRBV9 and TRBJ2-7; possibly TRBD2 for D (5 bases). The CDR3 consists of 16 residues. Deletions cut 2 bases from V and 3 bases from J, with 18 bases between. Germline V gene lookup returns CDR1 SGDLS and CDR2 YYNGEE. CDR3 amino acids: CASSVGRTGRVYEQYF. The CDR3 DNA reads TGTGCCAGCAGCGTTGGAAGAACGGGAAGGGTCTACGAGCAGTACTTC.

The V and J genes are TRBV30 and TRBJ1-2; TRBD1 might be the D (6 bases). Trimming took off 0 bases at V and 4 bases at J, with 15 bases between the two ends. Germline CDR1 is GTSNPN and CDR2 is SVGIG (reference sequence). The CDR3 runs to 15 residues. The CDR3 nucleotides are TGTGCCTGGAGTGTCATCGGGGGGCGTGGCTATGGCTACACCTTC. It translates to CAWSVIGGRGYGYTF. The variable domain in full, with the rest retrieved from reference TRBV30 and TRBJ1-2, is SQTIHQWPATLVQPVGSPLSLECTVEGTSNPNLYWYRQAAGRGLQLLFYSVGIGQISSEVPQNLSASRPQDRQFILSSKKLLLSDSGFYLCAWSVIGGRGYGYTFGSGTRLTVV.

The genes are TRBV6-4 and TRBJ2-4, with D perhaps matching TRBD2 (5 bases). Germline V gene sequence: CDR1 MRHNA, CDR2 SNTAGT. The CDR3 covers 13 residues. Trimming took 3 bases from V and 6 from J, leaving 9 bases between them. CDR3 coding DNA: TGTGCCAGCAGTGAGGGAGTCGGAAACATTCAGTACTTC. Translating it yields CASSEGVGNIQYF.

V gene TRBV13 combines with J gene TRBJ2-1; a possible D gene is TRBD2 (5 bases). Germline V gene sequence: CDR1 PRHDT, CDR2 FYEKMQ (reference sequence). The CDR3 has 16 amino acids. V dropped 1 base and J dropped 5 bases, with 15 bases sitting between them. CDR3 loop: CASSLVRTGSNNEQFF. CDR3 in DNA: TGTGCCAGCAGCTTAGTCAGAACGGGATCCAACAATGAGCAGTTCTTC.

The V and J genes are TRBV24-1 and TRBJ1-2; 8 bases are shared with TRBD1. The CDR3 is made up of 13 amino acids. Germline-derived CDR1 and CDR2 are KGHDR and SFDVKD. J was trimmed by 4 bases and V by 10 bases; bases with no gene match: 7. The CDR3 nucleotides are TGTGCCACAAAGGGACAGGAAACCTATGGCTACACCTTC. Protein sequence: CATKGQETYGYTF.

This rearrangement joins TRBV28 to TRBJ1-4; a weak D match, TRBD1 (6 bases). The CDR3 covers 15 residues. Germline CDR1 MDHEN, CDR2 SYDVKM. Between the trimmed V and J ends, which lost 5 bases and 10 bases, there was a span of 20 bases. Here the CDR3 DNA reads TGTGCCAGCAGTCCACCGGGACAAAGAATTGGAAAACTGTTTTTT. It yields the protein CASSPPGQRIGKLFF.

V usage is TRBV19 and J usage is TRBJ1-1; 12 positions match TRBD1. Germline CDR1 reads LNHDA; CDR2 reads SQIVND (reference sequence). This CDR3 comprises 16 residues. Losses at the gene ends were 4 bases for V and 1 base for J; bases not matched to a gene: 4. The CDR3 reads CASSRGTGGRNTEAFF. The CDR3 DNA reads as TGTGCCAGTAGTAGGGGGACAGGGGGCCGGAACACTGAAGCTTTCTTT. Based on the CDR3 plus reference TRBV19 and TRBJ1-1, the full variable domain is DGGITQSPKYLFRKEGQNVTLSCEQNLNHDAMYWYRQDPGQGLRLIYYSQIVNDFQKGDIAEGYSVSREKKESFPLTVTSAQKNPTAFYLCASSRGTGGRNTEAFFGQGTRLTVV.

This CDR3 is CATGGSTDTQYF. CDR3 DNA: TGTGCCACCGGAGGGAGCACAGATACGCAGTATTTT. J is TRBJ2-3 and V is TRBV24-1, with a tentative D call TRBD2 (6 bases). Germline V CDR1 and CDR2: KGHDR, SFDVKD. With 9 bases removed from V and 0 bases from J, the gap between germline ends came to 6 bases. The CDR3 is 12 residues long.

This clone was recorded once. The CDR3 spells CASTSPGGYGNQPQHF. The CDR3 bases are TGTGCCAGTACCTCACCAGGGGGTTATGGCAATCAGCCCCAGCATTTT. This rearrangement joins TRBV19 to TRBJ1-5, with 7 bases lining up with TRBD1. V was clipped by 7 bases and J by 2 bases; unmatched bases: 11. This CDR3 has 16 amino acids. Germline V gene data show CDR1 as LNHDA and CDR2 as SQIVND (reference sequence).

J is TRBJ1-1 and V is TRBV6-1; TRBD1 might be the D (6 bases). This CDR3 comprises 18 residues. Trimming took 2 bases from V and 5 from J, leaving 24 bases between them. Germline CDR1 MNHNS, CDR2 SASEGT. The CDR3 loop reads CASSEFSLVGGRGTEAFF. In nucleotides, the CDR3 is TGTGCCAGCAGTGAATTTTCTTTGGTAGGGGGACGAGGTACTGAAGCTTTCTTT.

The rearrangement joins TRBV21-1 to TRBJ1-2; the D call of TRBD1 is as the table states it, not checked on the DNA. TRBV21-1 is shown as a pseudogene. The CDR3 loop spans 18 amino acids. In nucleotides, the CDR3 is TGTGCCAGCAGCAAAGGGGACGACAGGGCCCTAATTGGCTATGGCTACACCTTC. This gives the protein CASSKGDDRALIGYGYTF.

The chain recombines TRBV9 with TRBJ2-1; 12 bases agree with TRBD2. The J segment lost 10 bases and the V segment lost 0 bases, leaving 8 bases of the junction unmatched. The germline V gene encodes CDR1 SGDLS and CDR2 YYNGEE. This CDR3 spans 16 amino acids. The CDR3 sequence is CASSVDPSGRAEEQFF. CDR3 coding DNA: TGTGCCAGCAGCGTAGATCCTAGCGGGAGGGCCGAGGAGCAGTTCTTC.

The V call is TRBV14, the J call TRBJ2-5, with D maybe TRBD1 (5 bases). Between the trimmed V and J ends, which lost 2 bases and 2 bases, there was a span of 9 bases. Germline V gene data show CDR1 as SGHDN and CDR2 as FVKESK. This CDR3 region has 14 residues. This chain's CDR3 is CASSQRQPQETQYF. The CDR3 region has the DNA TGTGCCAGCAGCCAAAGACAGCCACAAGAGACCCAGTACTTC.

The chain recombines TRBV9 with TRBJ1-5, with D perhaps TRBD1 (5 bases). The germline V gene encodes CDR1 SGDLS and CDR2 YYNGEE. The CDR3 contains 15 residues. V lost 3 bases, J lost 3 bases, and 13 bases lay in between. The CDR3 is CASSASAGSNQPQHF. The CDR3 DNA reads TGTGCCAGCAGCGCCTCCGCAGGGTCCAATCAGCCCCAGCATTTT.

The J gene is TRBJ2-5, the V gene TRBV5-8, with D possibly being TRBD1 (6 bases). The CDR3 has 16 residues. Germline V lookup: CDR1 SGHTS, CDR2 YDEGEE. With 4 bases removed from V and 4 bases from J, the gap between germline ends came to 20 bases. CDR3 sequence (DNA): TGTGCCAGCAGCCCGGAATGGGACACCGGGACAGAGACCCAGTACTTC. Protein: CASSPEWDTGTETQYF.

J is TRBJ1-6 and V is TRBV28; D uncertain. The CDR3 length is 14 residues. V was trimmed by 7 bases and J by 10 bases, leaving 17 bases between them. Germline-derived CDR1 and CDR2 are MDHEN and SYDVKM. CDR3 amino acids: CASTNRGPQSPLHF. As DNA, the CDR3 is TGTGCCAGCACCAACCGGGGTCCCCAGTCACCCCTCCACTTT.

The chain recombines TRBV28 with TRBJ2-4, with 9 positions matching TRBD2. The germline gives CDR1 MDHEN, CDR2 SYDVKM. This CDR3 spans 15 amino acids. Trimming took 5 bases from V and 2 from J; bases not matched to a gene: 4. CDR3 amino acids: CASSPSGRPKNIQYF. The CDR3 nucleotides read TGTGCCAGCAGTCCGAGCGGGAGGCCCAAAAACATTCAGTACTTC.